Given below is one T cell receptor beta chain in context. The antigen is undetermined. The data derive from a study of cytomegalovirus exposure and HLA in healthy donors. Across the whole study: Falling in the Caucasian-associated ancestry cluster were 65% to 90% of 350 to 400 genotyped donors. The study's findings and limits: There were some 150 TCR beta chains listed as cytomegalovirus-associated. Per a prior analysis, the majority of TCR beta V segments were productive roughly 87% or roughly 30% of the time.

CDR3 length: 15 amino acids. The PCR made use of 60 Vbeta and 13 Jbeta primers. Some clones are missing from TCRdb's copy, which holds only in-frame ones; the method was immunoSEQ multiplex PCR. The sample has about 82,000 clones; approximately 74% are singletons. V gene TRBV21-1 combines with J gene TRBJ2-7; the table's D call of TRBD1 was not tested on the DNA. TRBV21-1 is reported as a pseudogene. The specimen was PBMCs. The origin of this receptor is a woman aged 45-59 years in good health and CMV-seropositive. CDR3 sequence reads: CASSKEDRLLYEQYF. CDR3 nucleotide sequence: TGTGCCAGCAGCAAAGAGGACAGGTTGCTTTACGAGCAGTACTTC.